This TCR beta chain was identified during a study of blood T cell repertoires in COVID-19. Looking at the study overall: Samples representing acute and convalescent COVID-19 were sourced from the United States, Italy and Spain.

In the authors' workflow: The authors estimated nucleated cell counts from reference gene primer amplification. Method: immunoSEQ multiplex PCR; TCRdb's copy keeps in-frame clones and lacks some. D and trimming come from the DNA, and the V and J calls and clone size come from that table. The sample has about 260,000 clones, 90% seen once. Material for sequencing was peripheral blood. The sequence was obtained from a woman between 40 and 50 years old with acute or convalescent COVID-19.

The chain's CDR3 is CASSQGQHPTDTQYF. The CDR3 DNA is TGTGCCAGCAGCCAAGGACAGCACCCCACAGATACGCAGTATTTT. This chain uses TRBV5-4 with TRBJ2-3, with a tentative D call TRBD1 (6 bases). Germline CDR1 SGHNT, CDR2 YYREEE (reference sequence). V was clipped by 4 bases and J by 2 bases, with 14 bases between them. This CDR3 spans 15 amino acids.